These 13 T cell receptor beta chains share one sample of origin, sequenced in a study of CXCR3-negative and CXCR3-positive naive CD8 T cells. UMI-tagged TRB cDNA libraries were built via 5' RACE. Following a re-call of the 5' RACE reads, TCRdb has one entry per CDR3 protein and lacks DNA. Its listing shows 20,000 to 30,000 distinct CDR3 sequences. The source material was naive CXCR3- CD8+ T cells from blood. Subset indicated: CD45RO-CCR7+CD27+CD95- naive CD8+ T cells lacking CXCR3 (TNR3-). The receptors originated from a human donor in good health. Some clones in this sample may be carry-over from other donors' samples.

The chain has TRBV6-6 and TRBJ1-3; the TRBD1 assignment by TCRdb is unverifiable without DNA. CDR3 length: 16 residues. CDR1 and CDR2 (germline): MNHNY, SVGAGI (reference sequence). The CDR3 sequence is CASTPQASFSGNTIYF.

V is TRBV29-1 and J is TRBJ2-5; the TCRdb D gene call, TRBD2, has no DNA to confirm it. In germline, CDR1 is SQVTM, CDR2 ANQGSEA. The CDR3 contains 14 residues. The CDR3 region is CSVGTSGDWETQYF.

This sequence joins TRBV11-1 and TRBJ2-7; TCRdb names TRBD2, which stays unverified in the absence of DNA. The CDR3 consists of 16 residues. Per the germline V gene, CDR1 is SGHAT and CDR2 is FQDESV (reference sequence). The CDR3 reads CASSLATIAGNYEQYF.

The genes are TRBV5-5 and TRBJ1-2. CDR1 is SGHKS and CDR2 is YYEKEE in the germline V gene (reference sequence). This CDR3 comprises 16 residues. CDR3: CASSFTRARGNYGYTF.

J is TRBJ2-7 and V is TRBV24-1. The CDR3 runs to 14 residues. Germline CDR1 KGHDR, CDR2 SFDVKD. The CDR3 region is CATSDHRSSYEQYF.

V is TRBV7-9 and J is TRBJ1-2; TCRdb outputs TRBD1, but without DNA this stays unchecked. Per the germline V gene, CDR1 is SEHNR and CDR2 is FQNEAQ (reference sequence). CDR3 length: 13 residues. CDR3 amino acids: CASSLGRTYGYTF. Full variable domain (outside the CDR3, taken from reference TRBV7-9 and TRBJ1-2): DTGVSQNPRHKITKRGQNVTFRCDPISEHNRLYWYRQTLGQGPEFLTYFQNEAQLEKSRLLSDRFSAERPKGSFSTLEIQRTEQGDSAMYLCASSLGRTYGYTFGSGTRLTVV.

This CDR3 reads CASSLGYGTDTQYF. The V gene is TRBV7-9, the J gene TRBJ2-3. Germline assignment: CDR1 SEHNR and CDR2 FQNEAQ (reference sequence). CDR3 size: 14 residues.

The rearrangement links TRBV7-9 to TRBJ2-7; TCRdb gives TRBD1 as the D gene, but with no DNA this cannot be confirmed. In germline, CDR1 is SEHNR, CDR2 FQNEAQ (reference sequence). There are 14 residues in the CDR3. This CDR3 reads CASTPGGEEYEQYF. The full variable domain, in which reference TRBV7-9 and TRBJ2-7 provide the parts outside the CDR3, is DTGVSQNPRHKITKRGQNVTFRCDPISEHNRLYWYRQTLGQGPEFLTYFQNEAQLEKSRLLSDRFSAERPKGSFSTLEIQRTEQGDSAMYLCASTPGGEEYEQYFGPGTRLTVT.

The rearrangement joins TRBV6-5 to TRBJ2-7; the D gene TCRdb calls, TRBD2, cannot be checked with no DNA. This CDR3 is 13 amino acids long. CDR1 MNHEY and CDR2 SVGAGI come from the germline V gene. The CDR3 spells CASTSSAGYEQYF.

This chain connects TRBV28 to TRBJ2-3; as DNA is missing, the TRBD1 call by TCRdb cannot be tested. Germline CDR1 is MDHEN and CDR2 is SYDVKM. This CDR3 is 17 amino acids long. This CDR3 is CASSGTSGTGDTDTQYF.

The V and J genes are TRBV18 and TRBJ2-7; TCRdb returns TRBD1, unconfirmable since there is no DNA. CDR1 is KGHSH and CDR2 is LQKENI in the germline V gene. The CDR3 is 15 amino acids. CDR3 in amino acids: CASCQGPTGSYEQYF. The variable domain in full, completed from reference TRBV18 and TRBJ2-7, reads NAGVMQNPRHLVRRRGQEARLRCSPMKGHSHVYWYRQLPEEGLKFMVYLQKENIIDESGMPKERFSAEFPKEGPSILRIQQVVRGDSAAYFCASCQGPTGSYEQYFGPGTRLTVT.

The chain's CDR3 is CASSLYLAGRNEETQYF. The rearrangement uses TRBV5-5 and TRBJ2-5; no DNA is available, so the TRBD2 call from TCRdb remains unchecked. Germline V gene data show CDR1 as SGHKS and CDR2 as YYEKEE (reference sequence). The CDR3 is 17 amino acids.

The chain employs TRBV11-2 and TRBJ2-7; TCRdb picks TRBD1, but there is no DNA to check that call. The CDR3 has 16 residues. Germline V lookup: CDR1 SGHAT, CDR2 FQNNGV. The CDR3 loop is CASSLDGGTGTYEQYF.